This T cell receptor beta chain was captured by sequencing in a study of shared clonotypes between healthy human individuals. CDR3 length equals 14 residues. After removal of 0 bases from V and 8 bases from J, the junction contained 2 bases not matched to a gene. Looked up from germline, CDR1 is GTSNPN and CDR2 is SVGIG (reference sequence). Every immunoSEQ plate was one replicate of a subset's evenly spread DNA. Authors' analysis steps: ImmunoSEQ junction-only sequences lacked quality scores, so their filtering differed. Profiling relied on immunoSEQ multiplex PCR, and the TCRdb table lists in-frame clones only, not all of them. D and trimming come from the DNA, and the V and J calls and clone size come from that table. This table has approximately 2,300,000 clones, 92% appearing once. This clone showed up just once.

This chain joins TRBV30 and TRBJ1-6; 9 bases align to TRBD1. The sequencing sample was made of naive CD4+ T cells from PBMCs. Subset reported: CD45RA+ positively selected. The sequence came from a young man in good health. Some clones in this sample may be carry-over from other donors' samples. CDR3 loop: CAWSVTGGDSPLHF. The CDR3 coding sequence is TGTGCCTGGAGTGTTACAGGGGGCGATTCACCCCTCCACTTT.